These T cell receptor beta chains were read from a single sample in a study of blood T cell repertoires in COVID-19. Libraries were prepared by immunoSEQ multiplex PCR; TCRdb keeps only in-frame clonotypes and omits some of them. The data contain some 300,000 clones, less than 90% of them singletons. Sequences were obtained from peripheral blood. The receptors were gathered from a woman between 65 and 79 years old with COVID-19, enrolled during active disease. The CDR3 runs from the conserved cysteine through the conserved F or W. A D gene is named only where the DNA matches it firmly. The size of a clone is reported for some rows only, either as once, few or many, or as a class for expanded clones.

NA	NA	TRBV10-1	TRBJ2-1	CASSWRLEGNEQFF	TGCGCCAGCAGTTGGAGACTAGAAGGTAATGAGCAGTTCTTC
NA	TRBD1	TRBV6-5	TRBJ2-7	CASRTGTAYEQYF	TGTGCCAGCAGGACCGGGACAGCCTACGAGCAGTACTTC
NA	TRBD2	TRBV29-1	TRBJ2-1	CSVGNIGRETYNEQFF	TGCAGCGTTGGAAATATAGGGAGGGAGACCTACAATGAGCAGTTCTTC
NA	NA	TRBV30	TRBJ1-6	CAWDRQAYSYNSPLHF	TGTGCCTGGGATAGACAGGCGTACTCCTATAATTCACCCCTCCACTTT
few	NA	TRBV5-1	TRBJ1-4	CASSPSATNEKLFF	TGCGCCAGCAGCCCCTCTGCAACTAATGAAAAACTGTTTTTT
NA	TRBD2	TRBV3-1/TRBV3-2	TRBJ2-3	CASSRIAGVLTDTQYF	TGTGCCAGCAGCCGAATAGCGGGGGTCCTGACAGATACGCAGTATTTT
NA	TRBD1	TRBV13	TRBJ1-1	CASSSPGQGGRTEAFF	TGTGCCAGCAGCTCACCTGGACAGGGTGGAAGAACTGAAGCTTTCTTT
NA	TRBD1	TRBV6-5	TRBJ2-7	CASRPRDRGTYEQYF	TGTGCCAGCAGGCCCCGGGACAGGGGTACCTACGAGCAGTACTTC
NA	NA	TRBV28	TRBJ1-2	CASSLPGHNYGYTF	TGTGCCAGCAGTTTACCGGGACACAACTATGGCTACACCTTC
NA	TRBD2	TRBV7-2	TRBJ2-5	CASSLATSGGQETQYF	TGTGCCAGCAGCTTAGCGACTAGCGGGGGACAAGAGACCCAGTACTTC
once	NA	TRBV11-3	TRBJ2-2	CASSLASGTTNTGELFF	TGTGCCAGCAGCTTAGCTTCCGGGACAACGAACACCGGGGAGCTGTTTTTT
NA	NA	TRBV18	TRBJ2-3	CASSLQGTDTQYF	TGTGCCAGCTCCCTCCAGGGAACAGATACGCAGTATTTT
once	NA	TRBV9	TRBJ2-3	CASSAGGRADTQYF	TGTGCCAGCAGCGCGGGGGGCCGCGCAGATACGCAGTATTTT
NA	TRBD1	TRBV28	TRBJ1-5	CASSQGQGNQPQHF	TGTGCCAGCAGCCAGGGACAGGGCAATCAGCCCCAGCATTTT
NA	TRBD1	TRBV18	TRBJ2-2	CASLFYRGGSAGELFF	TGTGCCAGCCTCTTCTACAGGGGCGGTAGCGCCGGGGAGCTGTTTTTT
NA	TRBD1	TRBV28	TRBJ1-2	CASSPLNRGREGYTF	TGTGCCAGCAGTCCCTTGAACAGGGGGCGAGAAGGCTACACCTTC
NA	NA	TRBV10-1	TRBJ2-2	CASSQGAGTGELFF	TGCGCCAGCAGCCAGGGTGCCGGCACCGGGGAGCTGTTTTTT
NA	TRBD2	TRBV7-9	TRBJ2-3	CASSSGGNTDTQYF	TGTGCCAGCAGCTCGGGGGGTAACACAGATACGCAGTATTTT
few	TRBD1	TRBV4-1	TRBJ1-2	CASGQGHYGYTF	TGCGCCAGCGGACAGGGGCACTATGGCTACACCTTC
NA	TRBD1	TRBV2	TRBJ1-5	CASSGSRDRIGGLRQPQHF	TGTGCCAGCAGTGGGTCCCGGGACAGGATCGGGGGTCTTCGTCAGCCCCAGCATTTT
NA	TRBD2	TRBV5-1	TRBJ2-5	CASSLGTREAQETQYF	TGCGCCAGCAGCTTAGGGACGCGGGAGGCCCAAGAGACCCAGTACTTC
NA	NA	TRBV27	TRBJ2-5	CASGGEETQYF	TGTGCCAGCGGGGGCGAAGAGACCCAGTACTTC
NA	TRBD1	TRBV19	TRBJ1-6	CASSGYRGSPLHF	TGTGCCAGTAGTGGATACAGGGGATCACCCCTCCACTTT
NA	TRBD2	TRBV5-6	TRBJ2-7	CASSSTTGTRYEQYF	TGTGCCAGCAGCTCCACAACCGGGACTAGATACGAGCAGTACTTC
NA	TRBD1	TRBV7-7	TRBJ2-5	CASSPTGGKETQYF	TGTGCCAGCAGCCCTACAGGGGGAAAAGAGACCCAGTACTTC
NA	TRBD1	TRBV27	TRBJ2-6	CASRRDRFLTSSGANVLTF	TGTGCCAGCAGACGGGACAGGTTCCTTACCAGCTCTGGGGCCAACGTCCTGACTTTC
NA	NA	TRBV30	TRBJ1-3	CAWSGRGLASGNTIYF	TGTGCCTGGAGTGGCCGGGGACTTGCATCGGGGAACACCATATATTTT
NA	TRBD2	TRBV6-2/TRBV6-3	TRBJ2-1	CASTPGGGANEQFF	TGTGCCAGCACCCCCGGGGGGGGTGCGAATGAGCAGTTCTTC
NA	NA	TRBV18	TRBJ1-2	CASSPPDDSYGYTF	TGTGCCAGCTCACCACCTGACGACAGTTATGGCTACACCTTC
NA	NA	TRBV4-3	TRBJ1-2	CASSQDLRGGYTF	TGCGCCAGCAGCCAAGATCTAAGGGGGGGCTACACCTTC
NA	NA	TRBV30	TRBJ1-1	CAWSIDRSGEAFF	TGTGCCTGGAGCATTGACAGGAGTGGTGAAGCTTTCTTT
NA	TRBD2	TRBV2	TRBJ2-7	CASSGAGRNYEQYF	TGTGCCAGCAGTGGGGCCGGGAGGAACTACGAGCAGTACTTC
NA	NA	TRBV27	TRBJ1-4	CASSSTGTSNEKLFF	TGTGCCAGCAGTTCAACAGGGACGTCAAATGAAAAACTGTTTTTT
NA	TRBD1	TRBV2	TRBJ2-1	CASSSTGGSYNEQFF	TGTGCCAGCAGTTCCACAGGGGGCTCCTACAATGAGCAGTTCTTC
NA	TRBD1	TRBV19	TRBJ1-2	CASSPGGQVGYGYTF	TGTGCCAGTAGTCCGGGGGGACAGGTAGGTTATGGCTACACCTTC
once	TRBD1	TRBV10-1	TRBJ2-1	CASTPDREAYNEQFF	TGCGCCAGCACCCCGGACAGGGAGGCCTACAATGAGCAGTTCTTC